These 27 T cell receptor beta chains were sequenced from one sample in a study of technical replicates of blood from a few donors. Generated by immunoSEQ multiplex PCR, the TCRdb table keeps only in-frame clones and is missing some. The sample consists of roughly 76,000 clones, 94% of them appearing once. What was sequenced was T cells isolated from PBMCs. These receptors came from a human donor in good health.

V and J are TRBV6-1 and TRBJ2-7, with 10 bases that match TRBD2. Losses at the gene ends were 4 bases for V and 3 bases for J; bases not matched to a gene: 3. The CDR3 is made up of 14 amino acids. The germline V gene encodes CDR1 MNHNS and CDR2 SASEGT. CDR3 sequence: CASSALAGNYEQYF. In DNA form, the CDR3 reads TGTGCCAGCAGTGCACTAGCGGGAAACTACGAGCAGTACTTC.

The chain employs TRBV2 and TRBJ1-5, with 12 bases that match TRBD1. J was trimmed by 4 bases and V by 6 bases; bases with no gene match: 4. Germline CDR1 reads SNHLY; CDR2 reads FYNNEI. The CDR3 length is 15 residues. In DNA form, the CDR3 reads TGTGCCAGCAGGGGACAGGGGGCGGCAAATCAGCCCCAGCATTTT. It yields the protein CASRGQGAANQPQHF.

The chain has TRBV4-1 and TRBJ2-1; D may be TRBD2 (6 bases). In germline, CDR1 is MGHRA, CDR2 YSYEKL. The CDR3 sequence is 13 residues long. The V end lost 5 bases, the J end lost 8 bases, and 13 bases lay between the germline ends. The CDR3 reads CASSADWRDEQFF. In nucleotides, the CDR3 is TGCGCCAGCAGCGCGGACTGGAGGGATGAGCAGTTCTTC.

V gene TRBV7-2 combines with J gene TRBJ2-5, with TRBD1 identical over 7 bases. The CDR3 has 15 residues. The V segment lost 1 base and the J segment 5 bases; nucleotides outside the gene matches: 7. Looked up from germline, CDR1 is SGHTA and CDR2 is FQGNSA. The CDR3 region is CASSLERGGRETQYF. The CDR3, as DNA: TGTGCCAGCAGCTTAGAAAGAGGGGGCAGGGAGACCCAGTACTTC.

CDR3 residues: CASSKNARENTEAFF. CDR3 sequence (DNA): TGTGCCAGCAGCAAGAATGCGCGGGAGAACACTGAAGCTTTCTTT. The V call is TRBV14, the J call TRBJ1-1, with D unresolved. The CDR3 is made up of 15 amino acids. Germline-derived CDR1 and CDR2 are SGHDN and FVKESK. V was cut by 5 bases and J by 1 base, with 14 bases left in between. The full variable domain, with the rest looked up from reference TRBV14 and TRBJ1-1, is EAGVTQFPSHSVIEKGQTVTLRCDPISGHDNLYWYRRVMGKEIKFLLHFVKESKQDESGMPNNRFLAERTGGTYSTLKVQPAELEDSGVYFCASSKNARENTEAFFGQGTRLTVV.

The chain recombines TRBV10-3 with TRBJ2-5; a weak D match, TRBD2 (5 bases). Germline V gene sequence: CDR1 ENHRY, CDR2 SYGVKD. Trimming took 0 bases from V and 5 from J, leaving 10 bases between them. This CDR3 has 14 residues. The CDR3 region is CAISESRELETQYF. CDR3 nucleotides: TGTGCCATCAGTGAGTCGAGGGAGCTGGAGACCCAGTACTTC.

This rearrangement joins TRBV5-1 to TRBJ2-7; D call uncertain. Germline V gives CDR1 SGHRS, CDR2 YFSETQ. The V end lost 4 bases, the J end lost 4 bases, and 9 bases lay between the germline ends. The CDR3 runs to 12 residues. The CDR3 DNA follows: TGCGCCAGCAGCGGCGGTTTATACGAGCAGTACTTC. Protein product: CASSGGLYEQYF.

The chain links TRBV28 to TRBJ1-5; D is uncertain. Trimming shortened V by 3 bases and J by 4 bases, and 7 bases separated the two germline ends. The CDR3 sequence is 13 residues long. Germline-derived CDR1 and CDR2 are MDHEN and SYDVKM. DNA of the CDR3: TGTGCCAGCAGTTTCTACAGAAATCAGCCCCAGCATTTT. It specifies CASSFYRNQPQHF.

This chain links TRBV14 with TRBJ2-2; 8 bases agree with TRBD1. The CDR3 covers 15 residues. The V segment lost 4 bases and the J segment 5 bases; nucleotides outside the gene matches: 6. From germline, CDR1 is SGHDN and CDR2 FVKESK. CDR3 sequence (DNA): TGTGCCAGCAGCCGACGGACAGGGTATACCGGGGAGCTGTTTTTT. Protein product: CASSRRTGYTGELFF.

This chain joins TRBV15 and TRBJ2-7, with 14 bases aligning to TRBD2. The CDR3 contains 19 residues. CDR1 is LNHNV, CDR2 YYDKDF, per germline (reference sequence). Unmatched junction bases numbered 8, after V lost 0 bases and J lost 1 base. As DNA, the CDR3 is TGTGCCACCAGCAGAGATTTCATGACTAGCGGGAGGGATTCCTACGAGCAGTACTTC. This gives the protein CATSRDFMTSGRDSYEQYF. Using reference TRBV15 and TRBJ2-7 for the parts outside the CDR3, the full variable domain is DAMVIQNPRYQVTQFGKPVTLSCSQTLNHNVMYWYQQKSSQAPKLLFHYYDKDFNNEADTPDNFQSRRPNTSFCFLDIRSPGLGDTAMYLCATSRDFMTSGRDSYEQYFGPGTRLTVT.

The rearrangement joins TRBV27 to TRBJ2-7; possible D gene TRBD2, 5 bases. Germline lookup yields CDR1 MNHEY and CDR2 SMNVEV (reference sequence). The CDR3 totals 13 residues. Trimming removed 4 bases from V and 5 bases from J, with 12 bases in between. The CDR3 region is CASSWAEGDEQYF. The CDR3 coding sequence is TGTGCCAGCAGTTGGGCCGAGGGTGACGAGCAGTACTTC.

The rearrangement joins TRBV28 to TRBJ1-2, with 7 bases matching TRBD1. There are 14 residues in the CDR3. The V gene's germline CDR1 is MDHEN and CDR2 SYDVKM. V was pared by 6 bases and J by 5 bases, with 9 bases of the junction left unmatched. CDR3 amino acids: CASSPGTATYGYTF. CDR3 nucleotides: TGTGCCAGCAGCCCAGGGACAGCAACTTATGGCTACACCTTC.

V usage is TRBV7-8 and J usage is TRBJ2-1; tentative D call: TRBD2 (7 bases). V lost 1 base and J lost 4, with 26 bases in between. Looked up from germline, CDR1 is SGHVS and CDR2 is FQNEAQ. The CDR3 is 20 residues long. The CDR3 reads CASSLETYVWGGAKYNEQFF. CDR3 bases: TGTGCCAGCAGCTTAGAAACGTATGTGTGGGGGGGGGCGAAATACAATGAGCAGTTCTTC.

The chain carries TRBV10-3 and TRBJ1-1; no clear D. Trimming stripped 2 bases from V and 10 bases from J, with 17 bases between. This CDR3 region has 14 residues. The germline V gene has CDR1 ENHRY and CDR2 SYGVKD. The CDR3 region is CAISELGPSGTAFF. The CDR3 region has the DNA TGTGCCATCAGTGAGCTCGGCCCGTCGGGTACAGCTTTCTTT.

The chain couples TRBV7-9 to TRBJ1-1; D is perhaps TRBD1 (6 bases). V lost 5 bases, J lost 1 base, and 14 bases lay in between. CDR1 and CDR2 (germline): SEHNR, FQNEAQ (reference sequence). The CDR3 runs 15 residues. CDR3 residues: CASSDQWTENTEAFF. The CDR3 DNA reads as TGTGCCAGCAGCGATCAATGGACAGAGAACACTGAAGCTTTCTTT.

The chain carries TRBV19 and TRBJ1-2, with TRBD1 matching 7 bases. V lost 4 bases, J lost 1 base, and 6 bases stayed unmatched. This CDR3 has 15 amino acids. Per germline, CDR1 LNHDA and CDR2 SQIVND (reference sequence). The CDR3 loop is CASSTRDSSNYGYTF. The CDR3 DNA follows: TGTGCCAGTAGTACCCGGGACAGCAGTAACTATGGCTACACCTTC. Drawing the rest from reference TRBV19 and TRBJ1-2, the complete variable domain is DGGITQSPKYLFRKEGQNVTLSCEQNLNHDAMYWYRQDPGQGLRLIYYSQIVNDFQKGDIAEGYSVSREKKESFPLTVTSAQKNPTAFYLCASSTRDSSNYGYTFGSGTRLTVV.

V is TRBV27 and J is TRBJ2-7; D possibly corresponds to TRBD2 (5 bases). This CDR3 is 13 amino acids long. Deletions cut 5 bases from V and 6 bases from J, with 14 bases between. Germline V gives CDR1 MNHEY, CDR2 SMNVEV (reference sequence). CDR3 in DNA: TGTGCCAGCAGTGGTCCAGGCCGGGGCGAGCAGTACTTC. Protein: CASSGPGRGEQYF.

The chain combines TRBV27 with TRBJ2-7; 9 bases agree with TRBD1. The V and J ends lost 1 base and 7 bases, in that order; junction bases with no gene match: 8. Germline V gives CDR1 MNHEY, CDR2 SMNVEV (reference sequence). This CDR3 has 15 residues. Here the CDR3 reads CASSLLGQGLREQYF. The CDR3 DNA reads as TGTGCCAGCAGTTTATTAGGACAGGGGTTGAGGGAGCAGTACTTC.

This chain uses TRBV9 with TRBJ2-7, with D possibly matching TRBD2 (6 bases). CDR1 SGDLS and CDR2 YYNGEE come from the germline V gene. This CDR3 region has 14 residues. Trimming cost V 0 bases and J 9 bases, with 16 bases left between them. The CDR3 spells CASSVEGTSRVQYF. The CDR3 DNA is TGTGCCAGCAGCGTAGAGGGAACTAGCAGGGTGCAGTACTTC.

V is TRBV4-1 and J is TRBJ2-1; D not certain. The CDR3 extends over 15 amino acids. Trimming shortened V by 0 bases and J by 2 bases, and 8 bases separated the two germline ends. Germline V gene data show CDR1 as MGHRA and CDR2 as YSYEKL. The CDR3 sequence is CASSQESSPYNEQFF. The CDR3 DNA is TGCGCCAGCAGCCAAGAGAGCTCACCCTACAATGAGCAGTTCTTC.

The chain is built from TRBV18 and TRBJ2-7; the match to TRBD1 covers 9 bases. The germline CDR1 and CDR2 sequences are KGHSH and LQKENI. J lost 6 bases, V lost 5 bases, and 11 bases had no gene match. The CDR3 totals 15 residues. The CDR3 nucleotides read TGTGCCAGCTCAACTACAGGGGGCAGGGGGAGCGAGCAGTACTTC. Its translation: CASSTTGGRGSEQYF.

This sequence joins TRBV28 and TRBJ1-1; the D gene is possibly TRBD1 (5 bases). In germline, CDR1 is MDHEN, CDR2 SYDVKM. The germline V and J ends were trimmed by 6 bases and 1 base, with 9 bases remaining between them. The CDR3 is 13 amino acids. CDR3 coding DNA: TGTGCCAGCAGGGGACTGGGGAACACTGAAGCTTTCTTT. Its protein product is CASRGLGNTEAFF. Together with reference TRBV28 and TRBJ1-1, the CDR3 gives the full variable domain: DVKVTQSSRYLVKRTGEKVFLECVQDMDHENMFWYRQDPGLGLRLIYFSYDVKMKEKGDIPEGYSVSREKKERFSLILESASTNQTSMYLCASRGLGNTEAFFGQGTRLTVV.

The rearrangement joins TRBV9 to TRBJ2-1; 12 bases are shared with TRBD2. Germline V gene sequence: CDR1 SGDLS, CDR2 YYNGEE. Unmatched junction bases numbered 8, after V lost 3 bases and J lost 7 bases. The CDR3 length is 16 residues. The CDR3 DNA reads TGTGCCAGCAGCGAACTTACTAGCGGGAGGTTGAATGAGCAGTTCTTC. Translation gives CASSELTSGRLNEQFF. The full variable domain, in which reference TRBV9 and TRBJ2-1 provide the parts outside the CDR3, is DSGVTQTPKHLITATGQRVTLRCSPRSGDLSVYWYQQSLDQGLQFLIQYYNGEERAKGNILERFSAQQFPDLHSELNLSSLELGDSALYFCASSELTSGRLNEQFFGPGTRLTVL.

This clone has just one count. The rearrangement links TRBV25-1 to TRBJ1-2; no clear D. The CDR3 sequence is 15 residues long. From germline, CDR1 is MGHDK and CDR2 SYGVNS. The germline V and J ends were trimmed by 1 base and 4 bases, with 13 bases remaining between them. CDR3 in DNA: TGTGCCAGCAGTGAATCTGACCGGCAGGTCTATGGCTACACCTTC. It is translated as CASSESDRQVYGYTF.

This chain joins TRBV15 and TRBJ1-3; 7 bases fit TRBD1. CDR3 length: 16 amino acids. J was trimmed by 2 bases and V by 1 base; bases with no gene match: 5. Per germline, CDR1 LNHNV and CDR2 YYDKDF (reference sequence). The CDR3 DNA reads TGTGCCACCAGCAGAGGAACAGGGGAAGCTGGAAACACCATATATTTT. Amino acid sequence: CATSRGTGEAGNTIYF.

The rearrangement uses TRBV6-5 and TRBJ2-7, with D tentatively TRBD1 (6 bases). Germline lookup yields CDR1 MNHEY and CDR2 SVGAGI. CDR3 size: 14 residues. Trimming cost V 0 bases and J 2 bases, with 8 bases left between them. Here the CDR3 reads CASSYSRQAYEQYF. The CDR3 region has the DNA TGTGCCAGCAGTTACTCTCGACAGGCCTACGAGCAGTACTTC.

V is TRBV19 and J is TRBJ2-2, with 8 bases fitting TRBD1. With 6 bases clipped from V and 6 bases from J, the junction kept 9 bases outside the gene matches. This CDR3 has 15 amino acids. Germline CDR1 LNHDA, CDR2 SQIVND (reference sequence). CDR3 residues: CASRPGQVAAGELFF. Written as DNA, the CDR3 is TGTGCCAGTAGGCCGGGACAGGTAGCAGCCGGGGAGCTGTTTTTT.